Presented here are 28 T cell receptor beta chains from one specimen sequenced in a study of tumor-infiltrating lymphocytes in primary liver carcinoma. In addition to blood RNA drawn from unsorted whole blood, germline DNA was extracted. The authors made TCR beta cDNA from about 500 ng total RNA with a constant-region primer. Investigators got TCR beta libraries out of three nested multiplex PCR rounds, done with slightly modified ARM-PCR. Two initial PCR rounds of roughly 10 cycles each paired TRBV1-TRBV30 forward primers with a C-beta reverse primer. Each CDR3 protein is one row after TCRdb ran MiXCR on the multiplex PCR reads. The profile shows approximately 310,000 distinct CDR3 sequences, roughly 60% of them singletons. Sequenced input: peripheral blood. The receptors were gathered from a middle-aged man with primary liver carcinoma and hepatitis B virus infection.

The table lists this clonotype with many counts. The rearrangement uses TRBV11-3 and TRBJ2-5; 10 bases are shared with TRBD2. The germline V gene has CDR1 SGHNT and CDR2 YENEEA. The V segment lost 7 bases and the J segment 2 bases; nucleotides outside the gene matches: 7. CDR3 size: 15 residues. CDR3 sequence: CASTDGLADQETQYF. CDR3 in DNA: TGTGCCAGCACCGACGGACTAGCGGATCAAGAGACCCAGTACTTC.

This clonotype came up once. A much larger clone lies one base from this, so it may be a read error. J is TRBJ2-3 and V is TRBV6-5; D remains unclear. This CDR3 contains 15 residues. V was cut by 0 bases and J by 0 bases, with 7 bases left in between. Germline V gene sequence: CDR1 MNHEY, CDR2 SVGAGI. The CDR3 DNA follows: TGTGCCAGCAGTTACTCACCCTGTAGCACAGATACGCAGTATTTT. Protein: CASSYSPCSTDTQYF.

The gene calls are TRBV5-4 and TRBJ2-7; 10 bases align to TRBD1. Germline trimming cut 6 bases from V and 3 bases from J; bases unmatched to any gene: 9. This CDR3 comprises 15 residues. The V gene's germline CDR1 is SGHNT and CDR2 YYREEE (reference sequence). The CDR3 DNA sequence: TGTGCCAGCAACGCTGGGGGACAGGGGCTCTACGAGCAGTACTTC. Translating it yields CASNAGGQGLYEQYF.

Regarding this clonotype: A much larger clone is a single base away; this may be a read error. This chain connects TRBV6-2 or TRBV6-3 to TRBJ2-4; D unresolved. The CDR3 has 12 amino acids. Germline V CDR1 and CDR2: MNHEY, SVGEGT. The V end was cut by 3 bases, the J end by 9 bases, with 9 bases between. CDR3 nucleotide sequence: TGTGCCAGCAGTTATGGGGAAACCATTCAGTACTTC. It yields the protein CASSYGETIQYF.

The chain employs TRBV29-1 and TRBJ2-7; perhaps TRBD2 as D (5 bases). CDR1 is SQVTM, CDR2 ANQGSEA, per germline. The length of the CDR3 is 11 residues. The ends were cut back, 3 bases at V and 4 bases at J, with 7 bases in the middle. CDR3 sequence (DNA): TGCAGCGTTGATAGCGATTACGAGCAGTACTTC. Encoded protein: CSVDSDYEQYF.

About this clonotype itself: Given a much more abundant clone one base away, this may be a read error. The CDR3 DNA reads as TGTGCCAGCATGGTCTCACTGAATCTCTCAGATACGCAGTATTTT. It yields the protein CASMVSLNLSDTQYF. The chain is built from TRBV6-6 and TRBJ2-3; no definite D call. Germline CDR1 MNHNY, CDR2 SVGAGI (reference sequence). Trimming took 7 bases from V and 4 from J, leaving 18 bases between them. The CDR3 is 15 residues long.

This clonotype was found once. A read error may account for a junction end that differs from germline. The genes are TRBV11-3 and TRBJ1-1; no clear D gene. Germline-derived CDR1 and CDR2 are SGHNT and YENEEA. This CDR3 contains 15 residues. The CDR3 DNA reads TGTGCCAGCAGCTTAGGTCCTACGGGCGTCACTGAGGCTTTCTTT. Its protein is CASSLGPTGVTEAFF.

As to this clonotype: A much larger clone lies one base from this, so it may be a read error. J is TRBJ2-1 and V is TRBV11-2; D call uncertain. The CDR3 spans 15 residues. Germline V lookup: CDR1 SGHAT, CDR2 FQNNGV. In DNA, the CDR3 is TGTGCCAGCGGCTTGACGACTCAGAACTACAATGAGCAGTTCTTC. Translating it yields CASGLTTQNYNEQFF.

To note about this clonotype: With a much larger clone just one base away, this may be a read error. The chain joins TRBV6-1 to TRBJ2-6; 10 bases map to TRBD1. CDR1 is MNHNS and CDR2 is SASEGT in the germline V gene. The CDR3 spans 19 residues. CDR3 nucleotide sequence: TGTGCCAGCAGTAGCAACCCGGGACAGGGGCTCGGAGGGGGCAACGTCCTGACTTTC. This translates into CASSSNPGQGLGGGNVLTF.

The V and J genes are TRBV14 and TRBJ2-7; D unresolved. Trimming shortened V by 4 bases and J by 4 bases, and 20 bases separated the two germline ends. Germline V CDR1 and CDR2: SGHDN, FVKESK. CDR3 length: 16 amino acids. The CDR3 DNA reads TGTGCCAGCAGCCGAGGTTCGCAGTCATCCTCTTACGAGCAGTACTTC. Its protein is CASSRGSQSSSYEQYF.

This sequence joins TRBV12-3 or TRBV12-4 and TRBJ2-7, with D possibly matching TRBD2 (5 bases). Trimming left V 7 bases short and J 3 bases short, with 16 bases between. The CDR3 contains 14 residues. CDR3 in DNA: TGTGCCAGCAACCCAAGCCGGGATGGCTACGAGCAGTACTTC. Encoded protein: CASNPSRDGYEQYF.

The chain has TRBV6-1 and TRBJ2-7, with 9 positions matching TRBD2. The CDR3 sequence is 13 residues long. Unmatched junction bases numbered 8, after V lost 6 bases and J lost 8 bases. Germline V gives CDR1 MNHNS, CDR2 SASEGT. The DNA for the CDR3 is TGTGCCAGCAGACTAGCGGGCAAGTACAAGCAGTACTTC. Translating it yields CASRLAGKYKQYF.

This rearrangement joins TRBV6-5 to TRBJ2-7; tentatively, D is TRBD1 (5 bases). Germline V gives CDR1 MNHEY, CDR2 SVGAGI. The CDR3 sequence is 13 residues long. V dropped 7 bases and J dropped 5 bases, with 15 bases sitting between them. CDR3 protein: CASKKGVLDEQYF. The CDR3 DNA sequence: TGTGCCAGCAAGAAAGGGGTGTTGGACGAGCAGTACTTC.

This clonotype appeared a single time. This may come from a read error, since a much larger clone is one base off. It is likely a read error, because the conserved phenylalanine at the end of the CDR3 is missing. This chain's CDR3 is CSARTTVSPYGYTL. The CDR3, as DNA: TGCAGCGCGCGCACGACAGTATCCCCATATGGCTACACCCTC. The genes are TRBV29-1 and TRBJ1-2, with D tentatively TRBD1 (5 bases). This CDR3 is built from 14 residues. V lost 7 bases and J lost 5, with 20 bases in between. The germline CDR1 and CDR2 sequences are SQVTM and ANQGSEA.

The sample holds one count of this clonotype. This may arise from a read error, as a much more abundant clone is one base away. The chain carries TRBV7-9 and TRBJ2-3; 9 positions agree with TRBD1. J gave up 7 bases and V 2 bases, and 10 bases lay outside the gene matches. Looked up from germline, CDR1 is SEHNR and CDR2 is FQNEAQ (reference sequence). This CDR3 has 16 amino acids. The CDR3: CASSLPSGTGIYTQYF. The CDR3 coding sequence is TGTGCCAGCAGCTTACCATCGGGGACAGGGATATATACGCAGTATTTT.

CDR3 bases: TGTGCCAGCAGCTTAGTGGGGGCGGAGAGTGAGCAGTTCTTC. Encoded protein: CASSLVGAESEQFF. The chain uses TRBV7-9 and TRBJ2-1; D possibly corresponds to TRBD1 (6 bases). The CDR3 runs to 14 residues. V dropped 1 base and J dropped 9 bases, with 13 bases sitting between them. Germline V CDR1 and CDR2: SEHNR, FQNEAQ (reference sequence). The variable domain in full, completed from reference TRBV7-9 and TRBJ2-1, reads DTGVSQNPRHKITKRGQNVTFRCDPISEHNRLYWYRQTLGQGPEFLTYFQNEAQLEKSRLLSDRFSAERPKGSFSTLEIQRTEQGDSAMYLCASSLVGAESEQFFGPGTRLTVL.

In the case of this clonotype: This clone may be a read error of a much larger clone one base away. The chain employs TRBV4-2 and TRBJ2-7; tentatively, D is TRBD1 or TRBD2 (5 bases each). The CDR3 is 15 residues long. Germline V gene data show CDR1 as LGHNA and CDR2 as YNFKEQ. CDR3 nucleotides: TGTACCAGCAGCCAAGAAAGGGACCGACCGTACGAGCAGTACTTC. Its translation is CTSSQERDRPYEQYF.

Of note for this clonotype: One junction end does not reproduce the germline sequence, and a read error may be involved. The rearrangement links TRBV4-1 to TRBJ1-5, with a possible D match to TRBD1 (5 bases). There are 14 residues in the CDR3. CDR1 MGHRA and CDR2 YSYEKL come from the germline V gene. The CDR3 DNA reads TGCGCCAGCAGCCGAAGTTTGGACAATAAGCCCCAGCATTTT. Its protein is CASSRSLDNKPQHF.

This clonotype was detected ten times or more. The chain has TRBV10-3 and TRBJ2-3, with no clear D. Germline CDR1 reads ENHRY; CDR2 reads SYGVKD. V was shortened by 2 bases and J by 0 bases, with 6 bases between the two germline ends. This CDR3 is 14 amino acids long. CDR3 loop: CAISEARSTDTQYF. The DNA of the CDR3 is TGTGCCATCAGTGAGGCTAGGAGCACAGATACGCAGTATTTT.

Comments on this clonotype: Given a much more abundant clone one base away, this may be a read error. The V gene is TRBV6-5, the J gene TRBJ2-3; D ambiguous. Looked up from germline, CDR1 is MNHEY and CDR2 is SVGAGI. Between the trimmed V and J ends, which lost 1 base and 0 bases, there was a span of 8 bases. This CDR3 has 15 residues. CDR3 sequence: CASSYLPFSTDTQYF. The CDR3 DNA is TGTGCCAGCAGTTACTTACCCTTTAGCACAGATACGCAGTATTTT.

V is TRBV10-2 and J is TRBJ2-7; 10 bases align to TRBD2. The CDR3 sequence is 14 residues long. Trimming at V came to 3 bases and at J to 3 bases, leaving 2 bases not matched to a gene. CDR1 is WSHSY and CDR2 is SAAADI in the germline V gene. The CDR3 sequence: CASSEKREGYEQYF. The DNA of the CDR3 is TGCGCCAGCAGTGAAAAGCGGGAGGGCTACGAGCAGTACTTC.

This clonotype occurred a few times. The rearrangement links TRBV5-1 to TRBJ2-2, with D possibly matching TRBD1 (6 bases). Germline V CDR1 and CDR2: SGHRS, YFSETQ. The CDR3 extends over 17 amino acids. V lost 0 bases and J 3 bases, leaving 15 bases between the germline ends. For the CDR3, the DNA is TGCGCCAGCAGCTTGGGGGCCAGGGGCGACTACACCGGGGAGCTGTTTTTT. This encodes CASSLGARGDYTGELFF.

With regard to this clonotype: A read error is possible here, since a much larger clone lies one base away. The J gene is TRBJ1-2, the V gene TRBV6-5, with 8 bases matching TRBD1. The V segment lost 4 bases and the J segment 4 bases; nucleotides outside the gene matches: 8. CDR3 length: 15 residues. Looked up from germline, CDR1 is MNHEY and CDR2 is SVGAGI. Written as DNA, the CDR3 is TGTGCCAGCAGTTTGACAGGGGAGGTCATCTATGGCTACACCTTC. It is translated as CASSLTGEVIYGYTF.

As regards this clonotype: A much larger clone differs from this one at a single base, so this may be a read error. V usage is TRBV12-3 or TRBV12-4 and J usage is TRBJ1-5; perhaps TRBD1 as D (5 bases). The CDR3 is made up of 15 amino acids. Trimming took 1 base from V and 6 from J, leaving 13 bases between them. CDR3 nucleotides: TGTGCCAGCAGTTTAGGACCAGGCGACAGTCAGCCCCAGCATTTT. Protein sequence: CASSLGPGDSQPQHF.

As for this clonotype: As the CDR3 is not closed by the conserved phenylalanine or tryptophan, this likely results from a read error. The DNA is omitted, as the CDR3 cannot be located on it reliably, and the CDR3 follows TCRdb's listing. The chain recombines TRBV30 with TRBJ2-5; the D call in the table, TRBD1, was not verified against the DNA. Germline V gene data show CDR1 as GTSNPN and CDR2 as SVGIG (reference sequence). The CDR3 comprises 15 residues, both ends counted. This CDR3 reads CAWSPRDRGVKTRYS.

Comments on this clonotype: A read error may produce the germline difference seen at one junction end. The chain recombines TRBV5-1 with TRBJ1-6; D gene uncertain. Germline CDR1 reads SGHRS; CDR2 reads YFSETQ. The CDR3 sequence is 13 residues long. CDR3 in DNA: TGCGCCAGCAACTTGGAACCGAATTCACCCCTCCACTTT. It specifies CASNLEPNSPLHF.

This clonotype was recorded many times. The chain links TRBV10-3 to TRBJ2-3, with unresolved D. Germline lookup yields CDR1 ENHRY and CDR2 SYGVKD. There are 13 residues in the CDR3. V lost 7 bases and J 3 bases, leaving 11 bases between the germline ends. The chain's CDR3 is CAINALLTDTQYF. CDR3 coding DNA: TGTGCCATCAATGCTCTATTGACAGATACGCAGTATTTT.

Concerning this clonotype itself: An end of the junction differs from the germline gene, which may be a read error. The chain recombines TRBV7-9 with TRBJ2-7; perhaps TRBD1 as D (6 bases). CDR3 size: 16 residues. Germline V gene data show CDR1 as SEHNR and CDR2 as FQNEAQ (reference sequence). This CDR3 reads CTSSLVAGTRTYEQYF. Here the CDR3 DNA reads TGTACCAGCAGCTTAGTCGCAGGGACAAGAACCTACGAGCAGTACTTC. Complete variable domain (other parts from reference TRBV7-9 and TRBJ2-7): DTGVSQNPRHKITKRGQNVTFRCDPISEHNRLYWYRQTLGQGPEFLTYFQNEAQLEKSRLLSDRFSAERPKGSFSTLEIQRTEQGDSAMYLCTSSLVAGTRTYEQYFGPGTRLTVT.